This TCR beta chain was retrieved from a study of blood T cell repertoires in COVID-19. TCRdb keeps only in-frame clones here, not all; method: immunoSEQ multiplex PCR. The sample comprises about 110,000 clones, 88% of which are singletons, and 2% to 3% rests with the top ten. Germline CDR1 and CDR2: MNHEY and SVGAGI. The ends lost 5 bases at V and 1 base at J; junction bases unmatched: 5. CDR3 length: 15 amino acids. This TCR derives from a human donor in a cohort sampled during active COVID-19. The chain has TRBV6-5 and TRBJ1-5, with 7 nucleotides matching TRBD1. Material for sequencing was peripheral blood. In nucleotides, the CDR3 is TGTGCCAGCAGTCCCAGACAGGGAAGCAATCAGCCCCAGCATTTT. Its translation: CASSPRQGSNQPQHF.